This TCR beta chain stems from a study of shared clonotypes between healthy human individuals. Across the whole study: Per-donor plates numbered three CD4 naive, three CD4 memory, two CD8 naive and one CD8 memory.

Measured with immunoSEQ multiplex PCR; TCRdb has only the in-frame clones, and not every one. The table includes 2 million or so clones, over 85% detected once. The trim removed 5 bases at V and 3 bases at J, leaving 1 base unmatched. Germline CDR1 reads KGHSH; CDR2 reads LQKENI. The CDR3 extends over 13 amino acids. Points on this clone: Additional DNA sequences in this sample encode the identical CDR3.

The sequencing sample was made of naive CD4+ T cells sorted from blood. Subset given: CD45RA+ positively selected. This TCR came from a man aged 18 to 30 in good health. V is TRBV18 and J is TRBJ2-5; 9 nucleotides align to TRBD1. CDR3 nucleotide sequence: TGTGCCAGCTCAAGGGACAGGGAAGAGACCCAGTACTTC. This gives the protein CASSRDREETQYF.